The 24 T cell receptor beta chains given below trace back to one sample, sequenced in a study of blood T cells in healthy people across ages. A second PCR, run for roughly 6 to 11 cycles, used a sample-barcoded 5' primer plus a J-beta primer mix. TCRdb reprocessed the 5' RACE reads with MiXCR, giving one entry per CDR3 protein. The sample consists of fewer than 700,000 distinct CDR3 sequences, roughly two fifths of them appearing once. What was sequenced was blood. All receptors come from an older man in good health.

V is TRBV27 and J is TRBJ1-2; 7 nucleotides match TRBD1. Germline CDR1 MNHEY, CDR2 SMNVEV (reference sequence). The V segment lost 8 bases and the J segment 5 bases; nucleotides outside the gene matches: 5. There are 12 residues in the CDR3. As DNA, the CDR3 is TGTGCCAGCCGTAGGGGGCTGTATGGCTACACCTTC. This sequence encodes CASRRGLYGYTF.

The J gene is TRBJ2-7, the V gene TRBV18; 8 bases are shared with TRBD1. CDR1 is KGHSH and CDR2 is LQKENI in the germline V gene. Germline trimming cut 6 bases from V and 3 bases from J; bases unmatched to any gene: 10. The CDR3 runs 15 residues. CDR3 coding DNA: TGTGCCAGCTCCATCGAAGGACAGGGATACTACGAGCAGTACTTC. It is translated as CASSIEGQGYYEQYF.

In this sample, this clonotype turned up a few times. This chain uses TRBV7-9 with TRBJ2-1; 7 positions match TRBD2. After removal of 2 bases from V and 2 bases from J, the junction contained 6 bases not matched to a gene. Germline loops: CDR1 SEHNR, CDR2 FQNEAQ (reference sequence). CDR3 size: 16 residues. The CDR3 nucleotides read TGTGCCAGCAGCTTAAGTGGCGGGAGCCCCTACAATGAGCAGTTCTTC. Translation gives CASSLSGGSPYNEQFF. Full variable domain (remainder filled in from reference TRBV7-9 and TRBJ2-1): DTGVSQNPRHKITKRGQNVTFRCDPISEHNRLYWYRQTLGQGPEFLTYFQNEAQLEKSRLLSDRFSAERPKGSFSTLEIQRTEQGDSAMYLCASSLSGGSPYNEQFFGPGTRLTVL.

The chain is built from TRBV9 and TRBJ1-4; possibly TRBD1 for D (5 bases). Germline V gives CDR1 SGDLS, CDR2 YYNGEE. Between the trimmed V and J ends, which lost 4 bases and 8 bases, there was a span of 18 bases. The CDR3 is made up of 15 amino acids. Here the CDR3 reads CASSPWEGIGEKLFF. The CDR3 region has the DNA TGTGCCAGCAGCCCGTGGGAGGGGATAGGAGAAAAACTGTTTTTT.

The chain uses TRBV20-1 and TRBJ2-7, with 7 bases matching TRBD1. V gave up 2 bases and J gave up 6 bases; unmatched junction bases: 22. Germline values: CDR1 DFQATT, CDR2 SNEGSKA (reference sequence). The CDR3 length is 18 residues. The chain's CDR3 is CSARSARGLARKGGEQYF. CDR3 DNA sequence: TGCAGTGCTAGATCGGCGAGGGGGCTAGCCCGGAAAGGCGGCGAGCAGTACTTC.

V is TRBV12-3 or TRBV12-4 and J is TRBJ2-2; weak D call: TRBD2 (5 bases). This CDR3 is 13 amino acids long. Trimming pared 6 bases from V and 2 bases from J, leaving 7 bases between. CDR3 DNA sequence: TGTGCCAGCAGGCGGACTAACACCGGGGAGCTGTTTTTT. This translates into CASRRTNTGELFF.

This clonotype was counted between two and nine times. The chain combines TRBV2 with TRBJ1-5; D is unclear. CDR1 and CDR2 (germline): SNHLY, FYNNEI. The germline V and J ends were trimmed by 8 bases and 0 bases, with 14 bases remaining between them. The CDR3 consists of 15 residues. The CDR3, as DNA: TGTGCCAGCCGCGCGGGGATAAATAGCAATCAGCCCCAGCATTTT. Residues: CASRAGINSNQPQHF.

In its sample, this clonotype was seen many times. The chain couples TRBV24-1 to TRBJ2-1; TRBD1 might be the D (6 bases). The CDR3 is 13 amino acids. With 1 base removed from V and 8 bases from J, the gap between germline ends came to 8 bases. Germline CDR1 reads KGHDR; CDR2 reads SFDVKD. The CDR3 sequence: CATSDLGGDEQFF. CDR3 coding DNA: TGTGCCACCAGTGATTTAGGGGGAGATGAGCAGTTCTTC.

This clonotype was observed at least ten times. The chain employs TRBV15 and TRBJ2-7; D gene ambiguous. The V gene's germline CDR1 is LNHNV and CDR2 YYDKDF (reference sequence). This CDR3 is built from 13 residues. V gave up 0 bases and J gave up 4 bases, with 7 bases separating them. CDR3 amino acids: CATSRDLGYEQYF. The CDR3 DNA is TGTGCCACCAGCAGAGATTTGGGTTACGAGCAGTACTTC.

The genes are TRBV7-9 and TRBJ2-4; tentative D call: TRBD2 (6 bases). The DNA end is a closer match to TRBJ2-7, so the J assignment may be wrong. The CDR3 consists of 16 residues. Germline CDR1 reads SEHNR; CDR2 reads FQNEAQ (reference sequence). The CDR3 loop reads CASSLEAGRKSYEQYF. In DNA, the CDR3 is TGTGCCAGCAGCTTAGAGGCAGGGAGGAAGTCCTACGAGCAGTACTTC.

The CDR3 DNA sequence: TGTGCCAGCAGCTATAGACCTAAACGTAATGAGCAGTACTTC. Translation gives CASSYRPKRNEQYF. The rearrangement links TRBV7-2 to TRBJ2-5; D is unclear. Looked up from germline, CDR1 is SGHTA and CDR2 is FQGNSA. The CDR3 covers 14 residues. V dropped 4 bases and J dropped 11 bases, with 20 bases sitting between them.

This clonotype came up many times. This rearrangement joins TRBV14 to TRBJ1-4; D uncertain. Trimming removed 5 bases at V and 4 bases at J, with 8 bases between. Per germline, CDR1 SGHDN and CDR2 FVKESK. This CDR3 region has 13 residues. The CDR3 region is CASSLQINEKLFF. CDR3 in DNA: TGTGCCAGCAGCTTACAGATTAATGAAAAACTGTTTTTT. Using reference TRBV14 and TRBJ1-4 for the parts outside the CDR3, the full variable domain is EAGVTQFPSHSVIEKGQTVTLRCDPISGHDNLYWYRRVMGKEIKFLLHFVKESKQDESGMPNNRFLAERTGGTYSTLKVQPAELEDSGVYFCASSLQINEKLFFGSGTQLSVL.

This clonotype has just a few counts. The V gene is TRBV2, the J gene TRBJ2-7; D assignment may be TRBD1 or TRBD2 (5 bases each). With the DNA end fitting TRBJ2-5 better, the J assignment may be wrong. This CDR3 contains 15 residues. Germline V gene sequence: CDR1 SNHLY, CDR2 FYNNEI. CDR3 protein: CASRRDGGPLGTQYF. The CDR3 DNA sequence: TGTGCCAGCAGAAGGGATGGGGGTCCTCTTGGGACCCAGTACTTC.

Concerning this clonotype: A much larger clone lies one base from this, so it may be a read error. CDR3 in amino acids: CSAVRGGVQETQYF. CDR3 in DNA: TGCAGTGCTGTTAGAGGGGGGGTTCAAGAGACCCAGTACTTC. The rearrangement uses TRBV20-1 and TRBJ2-5, with a possible D match to TRBD2 (7 bases). Trimming stripped 5 bases from V and 2 bases from J, with 15 bases between. Looked up from germline, CDR1 is DFQATT and CDR2 is SNEGSKA (reference sequence). This CDR3 is 14 amino acids long.

To note about this clonotype: Being one base from a much bigger clone, this may be a read error. The V call is TRBV7-6, the J call TRBJ2-1; 12 nucleotides align to TRBD2. Germline trimming cut 1 base from V and 6 bases from J; bases unmatched to any gene: 10. This CDR3 is 18 amino acids long. The germline V gene has CDR1 SGHVS and CDR2 FNYEAQ. The CDR3 nucleotides read TGTGCCAGCAGCTTAGAGGATCGGACTAGCGGGGCCACCAATGAGCAGTTCTTC. This translates into CASSLEDRTSGATNEQFF.

This clonotype came up a few times. In DNA, the CDR3 is TGTGCCAGCAGCCAAGAGGAAGGGATCGGAGCTGAAGCTTTCTTT. It translates to CASSQEEGIGAEAFF. The chain carries TRBV4-2 and TRBJ1-1; D is undetermined. V shed 0 bases and J shed 6 bases, with 14 bases lying between them. This CDR3 is 15 amino acids long. In germline, CDR1 is LGHNA, CDR2 YNFKEQ.

With regard to this clonotype: A much larger clonotype is one base distant, so this may be a read error. For the CDR3, the DNA is TGCGCCAGCGGCTCCCCCGGTGGGGGTGGCTACACCTTC. Amino acid sequence: CASGSPGGGGYTF. The rearrangement uses TRBV5-1 and TRBJ1-2; D is possibly TRBD1 (5 bases). The CDR3 consists of 13 residues. The V gene's germline CDR1 is SGHRS and CDR2 YFSETQ. The ends were cut back, 7 bases at V and 7 bases at J, with 17 bases in the middle.

CDR3 sequence: CSATEQLNTEAFF. Here the CDR3 DNA reads TGCAGTGCAACGGAACAGCTGAACACTGAAGCTTTCTTT. The chain links TRBV20-1 to TRBJ1-1; D is uncertain. The CDR3 covers 13 residues. Trimming shortened V by 6 bases and J by 0 bases, and 11 bases separated the two germline ends. Germline lookup yields CDR1 DFQATT and CDR2 SNEGSKA (reference sequence).

This rearrangement joins TRBV28 to TRBJ1-5, with D maybe TRBD1 (6 bases). Germline values: CDR1 MDHEN, CDR2 SYDVKM. The CDR3 totals 15 residues. Trimming removed 7 bases from V and 4 bases from J, with 17 bases in between. In DNA, the CDR3 is TGTGCCAGCACCTTCTCACAGGGTTCTAATCAGCCCCAGCATTTT. Its translation: CASTFSQGSNQPQHF.

The chain recombines TRBV7-9 with TRBJ2-2, with 9 bases aligning to TRBD1. Germline-derived CDR1 and CDR2 are SEHNR and FQNEAQ (reference sequence). Unmatched junction bases numbered 2, after V lost 3 bases and J lost 0 bases. The CDR3 spans 16 residues. CDR3 residues: CASSLGQGSNTGELFF. The CDR3 bases are TGTGCCAGCAGCTTGGGACAGGGATCGAACACCGGGGAGCTGTTTTTT.

Note on this clonotype: This clone may be a read error of a much larger clone one base away. The J gene is TRBJ2-1, the V gene TRBV29-1; TRBD2 aligns across 7 bases. The J call may be wrong; the DNA end is better matched by TRBJ2-7. Germline CDR1 SQVTM, CDR2 ANQGSEA. This CDR3 has 15 amino acids. CDR3 coding DNA: TGCAGCGGAGAGGCGGGGGTACTCTCCTACAATGAGCAGTACTTC. It translates to CSGEAGVLSYNEQYF.

The genes are TRBV28 and TRBJ1-5; D gene uncertain. Per germline, CDR1 MDHEN and CDR2 SYDVKM. The CDR3 totals 12 residues. Trimming stripped 3 bases from V and 5 bases from J, with 5 bases between. The CDR3 protein is CASSFLDQPQHF. Written as DNA, the CDR3 is TGTGCCAGCAGTTTTTTAGATCAGCCCCAGCATTTT.

The chain joins TRBV3-1 to TRBJ1-6; TRBD1 agrees at 9 bases. The J segment lost 6 bases and the V segment lost 5 bases, leaving 5 bases of the junction unmatched. In germline, CDR1 is LGHDT, CDR2 YNNKEL (reference sequence). The CDR3 has 15 amino acids. The CDR3 sequence is CASSFRDRVNSPLHF. The CDR3 DNA follows: TGTGCCAGCAGCTTCCGGGACAGGGTTAATTCACCCCTCCACTTT.

This clonotype came up a few times. The rearrangement links TRBV6-2 or TRBV6-3 to TRBJ2-5, with TRBD2 matching 7 bases. V shed 2 bases, J shed 5 bases, and the junction held 11 bases outside the gene matches. The CDR3 is 16 amino acids. Germline V gene sequence: CDR1 MNHEY, CDR2 SVGEGT. The DNA of the CDR3 is TGTGCCAGCAGTTACAGGGCGGGAGAGCCTGCCGAGACCCAGTACTTC. This sequence encodes CASSYRAGEPAETQYF.